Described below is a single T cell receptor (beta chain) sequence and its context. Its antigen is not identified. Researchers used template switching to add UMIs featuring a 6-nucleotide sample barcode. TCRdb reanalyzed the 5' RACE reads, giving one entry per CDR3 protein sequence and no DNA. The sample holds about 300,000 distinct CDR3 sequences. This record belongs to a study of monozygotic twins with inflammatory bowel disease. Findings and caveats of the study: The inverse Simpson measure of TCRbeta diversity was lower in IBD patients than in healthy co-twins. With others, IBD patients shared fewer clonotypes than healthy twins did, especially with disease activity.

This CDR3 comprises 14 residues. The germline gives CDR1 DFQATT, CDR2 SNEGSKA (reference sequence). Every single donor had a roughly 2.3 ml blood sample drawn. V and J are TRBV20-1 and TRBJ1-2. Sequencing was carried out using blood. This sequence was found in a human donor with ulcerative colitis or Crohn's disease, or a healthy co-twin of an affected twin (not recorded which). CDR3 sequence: CSARGQRNNYGYTF.